A single sample gave rise to the 23 T cell receptor beta chains below, sequenced in a study of OX40 agonist ivuxolimab in advanced cancers. Profiling relied on immunoSEQ multiplex PCR, and the TCRdb table lists in-frame clones only, not all of them. There are 50,000 to 75,000 clones in the sample; 85% to 90% occur only once, and approximately 1.8% lies in the top ten. The source was CD4+ or CD8+ T cells sorted from blood, collected in a trial of the OX40 agonist ivuxolimab. The source is an adult with an advanced solid tumor such as melanoma, head and neck, liver or kidney cancer.

The rearrangement joins TRBV4-3 to TRBJ2-1; 11 bases agree with TRBD2. Germline loops: CDR1 LGHNA, CDR2 YSLEER. The CDR3 covers 18 residues. The trim removed 1 base at V and 10 bases at J, leaving 15 bases unmatched. CDR3 bases: TGCGCCAGCAGCCAAGCAGTGATGCTAGCGGGAGGTACCGGGGAGCAGTTCTTC. Translation: CASSQAVMLAGGTGEQFF.

The chain couples TRBV28 to TRBJ1-1; no definite D call. Germline CDR1 and CDR2: MDHEN and SYDVKM. The CDR3 contains 14 residues. Trimming left V 7 bases short and J 2 bases short, with 14 bases between. This CDR3 reads CASTTGQLNTEAFF. CDR3 DNA: TGTGCCAGCACCACGGGCCAACTAAACACTGAAGCTTTCTTT.

The chain couples TRBV7-2 to TRBJ1-4; D remains ambiguous. The CDR3 is 14 amino acids. V shed 3 bases and J shed 7 bases, with 12 bases lying between them. Germline lookup yields CDR1 SGHTA and CDR2 FQGNSA. For the CDR3, the DNA is TGTGCCAGCAGCTTGTCAGTCTCCGGTGAAAAACTGTTTTTT. The encoded protein is CASSLSVSGEKLFF. The whole variable domain, filled in from reference TRBV7-2 and TRBJ1-4, reads GAGVSQSPSNKVTEKGKDVELRCDPISGHTALYWYRQSLGQGLEFLIYFQGNSAPDKSGLPSDRFSAERTGGSVSTLTIQRTQQEDSAVYLCASSLSVSGEKLFFGSGTQLSVL.

The chain employs TRBV14 and TRBJ1-2; 7 positions match TRBD1. Unmatched junction bases numbered 3, after V lost 0 bases and J lost 5 bases. Germline CDR1 reads SGHDN; CDR2 reads FVKESK. The CDR3 loop spans 14 amino acids. The CDR3 DNA is TGTGCCAGCAGCCAAGAACGGGACAGTTATGGCTACACCTTC. Protein product: CASSQERDSYGYTF.

CDR3 sequence reads: CASRSYAGGYEQYF. CDR3 nucleotides: TGTGCCAGCAGAAGCTACGCAGGGGGGTACGAGCAGTACTTC. This sequence joins TRBV28 and TRBJ2-7; possible D gene TRBD1, 7 bases. The V gene's germline CDR1 is MDHEN and CDR2 SYDVKM. Trimming removed 6 bases at V and 4 bases at J, with 16 bases between. CDR3 length: 14 amino acids.

This clone appeared a few times. The V and J genes are TRBV15 and TRBJ1-1; 8 bases are a match to TRBD1. The CDR3 spans 14 residues. The junction had 9 bases not matched to a gene; V was cut back by 4 bases and J by 8 bases. Germline CDR1 reads LNHNV; CDR2 reads YYDKDF (reference sequence). In nucleotides, the CDR3 is TGTGCCACCAGCACCTACGGACAGGGAGTAGAAGCTTTCTTT. Its translation is CATSTYGQGVEAFF. Variable domain in full (rest from reference TRBV15 and TRBJ1-1): DAMVIQNPRYQVTQFGKPVTLSCSQTLNHNVMYWYQQKSSQAPKLLFHYYDKDFNNEADTPDNFQSRRPNTSFCFLDIRSPGLGDTAMYLCATSTYGQGVEAFFGQGTRLTVV.

The CDR3 region is CASILAGIATDTQYF. In DNA form, the CDR3 reads TGTGCCAGCATACTAGCGGGGATCGCCACAGATACGCAGTATTTT. The rearrangement links TRBV2 to TRBJ2-3, with TRBD2 matching over 10 bases. V was clipped by 7 bases and J by 2 bases; unmatched bases: 6. CDR3 length equals 15 residues. CDR1 and CDR2 (germline): SNHLY, FYNNEI. Variable domain in full (rest from reference TRBV2 and TRBJ2-3): EPEVTQTPSHQVTQMGQEVILRCVPISNHLYFYWYRQILGQKVEFLVSFYNNEISEKSEIFDDQFSVERPDGSNFTLKIRSTKLEDSAMYFCASILAGIATDTQYFGPGTRLTVL.

The V gene is TRBV7-2, the J gene TRBJ2-2; 8 bases fit TRBD2. This CDR3 spans 18 amino acids. CDR1 is SGHTA and CDR2 is FQGNSA in the germline V gene. V lost 2 bases and J lost 7; bases outside the gene matches: 15. CDR3 coding DNA: TGTGCCAGCAGCTTAATCTATTTTGGGGCGGGAGGTGGCGGGGAGCTGTTTTTT. Translation gives CASSLIYFGAGGGGELFF.

The rearrangement joins TRBV7-2 to TRBJ1-1; 9 bases fit TRBD1. V lost 2 bases to trimming and J lost 5 bases; unmatched junction nucleotides: 6. The CDR3 runs to 15 residues. Germline V gene data show CDR1 as SGHTA and CDR2 as FQGNSA. DNA for the CDR3: TGTGCCAGCAGCTTAACGGGACAGGGCCTTACTGAAGCTTTCTTT. It encodes CASSLTGQGLTEAFF.

The chain carries TRBV11-3 and TRBJ2-2; 12 bases map to TRBD1. This CDR3 comprises 18 residues. Germline lookup yields CDR1 SGHNT and CDR2 YENEEA. J was trimmed by 4 bases and V by 3 bases; bases with no gene match: 9. CDR3 in DNA: TGTGCCAGCAGCTTGGGACAGGGGGCGCGGGCGATCACCGGGGAGCTGTTTTTT. Translated, it gives CASSLGQGARAITGELFF. Based on the CDR3 plus reference TRBV11-3 and TRBJ2-2, the full variable domain is EAGVVQSPRYKIIEKKQPVAFWCNPISGHNTLYWYLQNLGQGPELLIRYENEEAVDDSQLPKDRFSAERLKGVDSTLKIQPAELGDSAVYLCASSLGQGARAITGELFFGEGSRLTVL.

This sequence joins TRBV19 and TRBJ1-1; D gene unclear. The CDR3 loop spans 14 amino acids. Germline CDR1 LNHDA, CDR2 SQIVND (reference sequence). V was clipped by 1 base and J by 2 bases, with 8 bases between them. This CDR3 is CASSIGSLNTEAFF. The CDR3 DNA is TGTGCCAGTAGTATAGGGAGCCTAAACACTGAAGCTTTCTTT.

The chain links TRBV11-2 to TRBJ2-3, with a weak D call TRBD2 (6 bases). V lost 5 bases, J lost 0 bases, and 18 bases lay in between. There are 17 residues in the CDR3. The germline CDR1 and CDR2 sequences are SGHAT and FQNNGV. CDR3 region: CASSPSINSGSTDTQYF. CDR3 bases: TGTGCCAGCAGCCCCTCTATCAACAGCGGGAGCACAGATACGCAGTATTTT.

The chain has TRBV18 and TRBJ1-2; no reliable D call. The length of the CDR3 is 13 residues. CDR1 is KGHSH, CDR2 LQKENI, per germline. Trimming cost V 6 bases and J 6 bases, with 14 bases left between them. The CDR3 loop reads CASSPAVNDGYTF. The CDR3 coding sequence is TGTGCCAGCTCCCCCGCAGTGAACGATGGCTACACCTTC.

J is TRBJ2-7 and V is TRBV30; D possibly corresponds to TRBD2 (6 bases). The length of the CDR3 is 13 residues. With 2 bases removed from V and 2 bases from J, the gap between germline ends came to 10 bases. Germline CDR1 is GTSNPN and CDR2 is SVGIG (reference sequence). The CDR3 is CAWSPGSTYEQYF. The CDR3 nucleotides read TGTGCCTGGAGTCCCGGGAGTACCTACGAGCAGTACTTC.

The chain carries TRBV7-9 and TRBJ1-2, with D uncertain. This CDR3 contains 12 residues. Trimming left V 5 bases short and J 8 bases short, with 12 bases between. Looked up from germline, CDR1 is SEHNR and CDR2 is FQNEAQ (reference sequence). The chain's CDR3 is CASSPDLEGYTF. The CDR3 nucleotides read TGTGCCAGCAGCCCCGATTTGGAGGGCTACACCTTC.

This chain joins TRBV18 and TRBJ1-1; D call uncertain. The CDR3 has 16 amino acids. V dropped 4 bases and J dropped 6 bases, with 21 bases sitting between them. Germline loops: CDR1 KGHSH, CDR2 LQKENI. This CDR3 is CASSQFLLAEIAEAFF. The CDR3 nucleotides are TGTGCCAGCTCACAATTTTTGCTGGCAGAAATAGCTGAAGCTTTCTTT.

The genes are TRBV7-2 and TRBJ1-6; perhaps TRBD1 as D (5 bases). The CDR3 sequence is 13 residues long. Germline loops: CDR1 SGHTA, CDR2 FQGNSA. With 5 bases removed from V and 14 bases from J, the gap between germline ends came to 16 bases. The CDR3 loop is CASSPRDLRALHF. The CDR3 DNA follows: TGTGCCAGCAGCCCCCGGGACTTGAGGGCCCTCCACTTT.

The chain joins TRBV7-2 to TRBJ2-6; TRBD1 matches 7 bases. Germline V gene sequence: CDR1 SGHTA, CDR2 FQGNSA. The trim removed 5 bases at V and 0 bases at J, leaving 7 bases unmatched. This CDR3 is built from 17 residues. The CDR3 loop reads CASSPPGQPSGANVLTF. In nucleotides, the CDR3 is TGTGCCAGCAGCCCCCCGGGACAGCCCTCTGGGGCCAACGTCCTGACTTTC.

The genes are TRBV19 and TRBJ1-4; D is uncertain. This CDR3 comprises 17 residues. CDR1 LNHDA and CDR2 SQIVND come from the germline V gene (reference sequence). V gave up 5 bases and J gave up 0 bases, with 16 bases separating them. The CDR3 nucleotides are TGTGCCAGTAGTCGCCGAGTCATAGGGACAACTAATGAAAAACTGTTTTTT. It codes for CASSRRVIGTTNEKLFF.

The chain joins TRBV7-8 to TRBJ2-1; D possibly corresponds to TRBD1 (6 bases). Germline CDR1 is SGHVS and CDR2 is FQNEAQ. The V end was cut by 5 bases, the J end by 9 bases, with 17 bases between. The CDR3 length is 14 residues. CDR3 residues: CASSKTTGQSEQFF. The CDR3 bases are TGTGCCAGCAGCAAAACTACTGGACAGTCTGAGCAGTTCTTC.

This chain connects TRBV14 to TRBJ2-2; 8 bases fit TRBD2. The germline CDR1 and CDR2 sequences are SGHDN and FVKESK. The CDR3 runs to 15 residues. The ends lost 5 bases at V and 0 bases at J; junction bases unmatched: 2. The CDR3 bases are TGTGCCAGCAGCTGGGGACTAGCGAACACCGGGGAGCTGTTTTTT. This sequence encodes CASSWGLANTGELFF.

In DNA form, the CDR3 reads TGTGCCAGCAGCGGAGGGGGTGTATCCTACAATGAGCAGTTCTTC. This sequence encodes CASSGGGVSYNEQFF. The chain combines TRBV7-2 with TRBJ2-1; tentatively, D is TRBD1 or TRBD2 (6 bases each). Trimming removed 5 bases at V and 1 base at J, with 12 bases between. The germline V gene has CDR1 SGHTA and CDR2 FQGNSA. This CDR3 comprises 15 residues. Full variable domain (remainder filled in from reference TRBV7-2 and TRBJ2-1): GAGVSQSPSNKVTEKGKDVELRCDPISGHTALYWYRQSLGQGLEFLIYFQGNSAPDKSGLPSDRFSAERTGGSVSTLTIQRTQQEDSAVYLCASSGGGVSYNEQFFGPGTRLTVL.

The V and J genes are TRBV5-1 and TRBJ2-1; 10 bases are shared with TRBD2. This CDR3 is built from 15 residues. The germline gives CDR1 SGHRS, CDR2 YFSETQ. The V and J ends lost 0 bases and 6 bases, in that order; junction bases with no gene match: 3. This chain's CDR3 is CASSLALAGANEQFF. The DNA of the CDR3 is TGCGCCAGCAGCTTGGCCCTAGCGGGGGCCAATGAGCAGTTCTTC.